The clone carrying this T cell receptor beta chain occurred many times. Its antigen is still unknown. The sample comes from a study of T cells in Graves' hyperthyroidism and ophthalmopathy. General study points: The model identified upcoming ophthalmopathy a median roughly 6.5 months ahead of onset. Ophthalmopathy was told apart from stable hyperthyroidism by a 13 V-J model.

What was amplified from RNA transcripts were TCR beta CDR3 regions. Carried out on the TCR CDR3, a first-round RT-PCR used the HTBI primer set. TCRdb re-derived calls from the multiplex PCR reads in MiXCR, one entry per CDR3 protein. The sample contains roughly 740,000 distinct CDR3 sequences, about 15% of which appear only once. Fresh peripheral blood, about 10 ml of it, supplied the PBMCs. V was shortened by 5 bases and J by 8 bases, with 15 bases between the two germline ends. This CDR3 region has 14 residues. CDR1 and CDR2 (germline): KGHDR, SFDVKD. The sample was blood. The genes are TRBV24-1 and TRBJ2-1; the D gene could be TRBD1 or TRBD2 (5 bases each). This sequence originates from a man in his late teens or twenties with Graves' hyperthyroidism. The CDR3: CATSGVGTQDEQFF. The CDR3 bases are TGTGCCACCAGTGGCGTAGGGACCCAGGATGAGCAGTTCTTC.